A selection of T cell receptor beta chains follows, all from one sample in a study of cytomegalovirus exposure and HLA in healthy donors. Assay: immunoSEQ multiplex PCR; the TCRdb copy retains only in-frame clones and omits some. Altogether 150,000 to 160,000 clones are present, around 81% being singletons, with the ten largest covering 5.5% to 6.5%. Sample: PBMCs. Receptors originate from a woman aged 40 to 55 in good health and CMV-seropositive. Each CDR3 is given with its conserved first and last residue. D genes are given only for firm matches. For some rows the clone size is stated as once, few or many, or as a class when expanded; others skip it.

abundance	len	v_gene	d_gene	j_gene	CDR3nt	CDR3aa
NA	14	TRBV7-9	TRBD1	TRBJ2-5	TGTGCCAGCAGCTTCACGGGACAGGGAGAGACCCAGTACTTC	CASSFTGQGETQYF
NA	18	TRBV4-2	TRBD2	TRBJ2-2	TGTGCCAGCAGCCAACATCCCGGGACTAGCGGTAACACCGGGGAGCTGTTTTTT	CASSQHPGTSGNTGELFF
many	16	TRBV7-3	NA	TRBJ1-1	TGTGCCAGCAGCCGTGATGGCCAGGGGACCCTGGCTGAAGCTTTCTTT	CASSRDGQGTLAEAFF
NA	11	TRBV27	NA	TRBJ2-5	TGTGCCAGCAGTTTGAGGGAGACCCAGTACTTC	CASSLRETQYF
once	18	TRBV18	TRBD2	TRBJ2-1	TGTGCCAGCTCACCGCTCGGGACTAGCGCAGGAGGGTACAATGAGCAGTTCTTC	CASSPLGTSAGGYNEQFF
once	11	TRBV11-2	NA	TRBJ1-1	TGTGCCAGCGGCCTCCCAGGGGTAGCTTTCTTT	CASGLPGVAFF
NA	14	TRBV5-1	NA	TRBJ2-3	TGCGCCAGCAGCTTGCTAGTAGAGTCAGATACGCAGTATTTT	CASSLLVESDTQYF
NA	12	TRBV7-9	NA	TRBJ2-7	TGTGCCAGCAGCTCGTATCAGGGTCAGGGGTACTTC	CASSSYQGQGYF
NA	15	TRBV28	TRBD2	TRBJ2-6	TGTGCCAGCAGATGGGGGGGTTCTGGGGCCAACGTCCTGACTTTC	CASRWGGSGANVLTF
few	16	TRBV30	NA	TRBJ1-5	TGTGCCTGGAGTGACACAGGGAGTAGGGGCAATCAGCCCCAGCATTTT	CAWSDTGSRGNQPQHF
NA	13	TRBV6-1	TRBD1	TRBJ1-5	TGTGCCAGCAGTACAGGGGCACGCGAGCCCCAGCATTTT	CASSTGAREPQHF
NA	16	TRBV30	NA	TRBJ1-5	TGTGCCTGGAGCGCTCCGGGCGTGGGGGCAAATCAGCCCCAGCATTTT	CAWSAPGVGANQPQHF
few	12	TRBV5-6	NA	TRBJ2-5	TGTGCCAGCAGGCGAGGAGAGGAGACCCAGTACTTC	CASRRGEETQYF
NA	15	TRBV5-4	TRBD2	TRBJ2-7	TGTGCCAGCAGCTTGGGTGTAGCGGGAGCACTCGAGCAGTACTTC	CASSLGVAGALEQYF
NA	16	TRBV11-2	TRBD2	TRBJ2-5	TGTGCCAGCAGCCCCCAAGCGGGAGGATACCAAGAGACCCAGTACTTC	CASSPQAGGYQETQYF
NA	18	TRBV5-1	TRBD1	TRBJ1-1	TGCGCCAGCAGCTTGGTAGTGGGGGGCCCGGGACAGGGGACCGAAGCTTTCTTT	CASSLVVGGPGQGTEAFF
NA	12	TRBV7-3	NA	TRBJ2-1	TGTGCCTCCGGGAAAAGCGGTAATGAGCAGTTCTTC	CASGKSGNEQFF
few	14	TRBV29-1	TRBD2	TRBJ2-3	TGCAGCGCTCAAAGAGCGGGAGGCACAGATACGCAGTATTTT	CSAQRAGGTDTQYF
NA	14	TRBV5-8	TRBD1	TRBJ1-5	TGTGCCAGCAGCTTGTTGACAGGGTTACAGCCCCAGCATTTT	CASSLLTGLQPQHF
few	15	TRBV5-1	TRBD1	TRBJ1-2	TGCGCCAGCAGAAGGGAACCCGGGACAGACATCGGCTACACCTTC	CASRREPGTDIGYTF
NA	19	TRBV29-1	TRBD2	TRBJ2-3	TGCAGCGTTGAAGATCTTCCGGGGGTCGGGGGGTCTGTTCCAGATACGCAGTATTTT	CSVEDLPGVGGSVPDTQYF
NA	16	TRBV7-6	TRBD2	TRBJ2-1	TGTGCCAGCAGCTCCCCGACTAGCAATCCCTTTGATGAGCAGTTCTTC	CASSSPTSNPFDEQFF
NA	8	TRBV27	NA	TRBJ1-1	TGTGCCAATCAAGCACGGGGGTTT	CANQARGF
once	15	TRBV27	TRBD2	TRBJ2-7	TGTGCCAGCAGTTTATTGGGCGGGAGCGACTACGAGCAGTACTTC	CASSLLGGSDYEQYF
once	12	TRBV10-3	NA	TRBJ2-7	TGTGCCATCAGTGAAGCAGGGCGCGAGCAGTACTTC	CAISEAGREQYF
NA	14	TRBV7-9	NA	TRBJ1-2	TGTGCCAGCAGCTTAGAAAAGGAGAACTATGGCTACACCTTC	CASSLEKENYGYTF
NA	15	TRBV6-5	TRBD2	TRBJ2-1	TGTGCCAGCAGTTCTAGCGGACCTAGGGGCAATGAGCAGTTCTTC	CASSSSGPRGNEQFF
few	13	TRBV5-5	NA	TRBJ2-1	TGTGCCAGCAGCCCGACACTTCGCCATGAGCAGTTCTTC	CASSPTLRHEQFF
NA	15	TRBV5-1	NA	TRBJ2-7	TGCGCCAGCAGCTTGGCGCAACAGGGCGCCTACGAGCAGTACTTC	CASSLAQQGAYEQYF
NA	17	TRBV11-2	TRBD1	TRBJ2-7	TGTGCCAGCAGCTTAGATGGAGGGGGACAGGGTCACTACGAGCAGTACTTC	CASSLDGGGQGHYEQYF
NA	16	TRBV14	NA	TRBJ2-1	TGTGCCAGCAGTCTCAAACGGGGTGGGTCCTACAATGAGCAGTTCTTC	CASSLKRGGSYNEQFF
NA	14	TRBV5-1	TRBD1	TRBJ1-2	TGCGCCAGCAGCGGGGTAACAGGGGGCTTGGGCTACACCTTC	CASSGVTGGLGYTF
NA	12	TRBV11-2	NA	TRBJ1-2	TGTGCCAGCAGCTCGGCAGGCTATGGCTACACCTTC	CASSSAGYGYTF
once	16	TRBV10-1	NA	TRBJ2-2	TGCGCCAGCAGCGGAGGAACTACAGGGTTCCCCGGGGAGCTGTTTTTT	CASSGGTTGFPGELFF
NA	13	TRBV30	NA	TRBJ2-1	TGTGCCTGGAGCCGGTATCCCACGAGTGAGCAGTTCTTC	CAWSRYPTSEQFF
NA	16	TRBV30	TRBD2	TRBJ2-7	TGTGCCTATACTCCCGGGAGGGCCCGGAGCTCCTACGAGCAGTACTTC	CAYTPGRARSSYEQYF
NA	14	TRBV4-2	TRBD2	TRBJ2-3	TGTGCCAGCAGCACAGCGGGAGCAACAGATACGCAGTATTTT	CASSTAGATDTQYF
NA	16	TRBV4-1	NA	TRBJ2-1	TGCGCCAGCAGCCACGAATTAGCGGAGCATGTCAATGAGCAGTTCTTC	CASSHELAEHVNEQFF
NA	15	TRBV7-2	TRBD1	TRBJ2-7	TGTGCCAGCAGCTACCCGGGACAGGGGGCGGGAGAGCAGTACTTC	CASSYPGQGAGEQYF
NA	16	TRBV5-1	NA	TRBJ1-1	TGCGCCAGCAGCTTGGGCAGGGATCCATTTACCAGTGAAGCTTTCTTT	CASSLGRDPFTSEAFF
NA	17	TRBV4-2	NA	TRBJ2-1	TGTGCCAGCAGCCGGTACCGGGGAGGAAGCTCCTACAATGAGCAGTTCTTC	CASSRYRGGSSYNEQFF
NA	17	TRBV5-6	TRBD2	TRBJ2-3	TGTGCCAGCAGCCTCCCTGACTGGCGGGAGGGGTGGGATACGCAGTATTTT	CASSLPDWREGWDTQYF
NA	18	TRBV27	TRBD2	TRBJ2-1	TGTGCCAGCAGTTTACAGTTCCCTAGCGGGAGGCGAAACAATGAGCAGTTCTTC	CASSLQFPSGRRNNEQFF
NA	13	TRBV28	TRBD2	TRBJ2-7	TGTGCCAGCAGGCGGGAGAGTGCGGGCGAGCAGTACTTC	CASRRESAGEQYF
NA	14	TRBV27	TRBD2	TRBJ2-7	TGTGCCAGCACCCCGTCAGCGGGAGGTTACGAGCAGTACTTC	CASTPSAGGYEQYF
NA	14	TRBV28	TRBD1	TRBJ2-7	TGTGCCAGCAGTTTACGACAGGGGGGGGTCGAGCAGTACTTC	CASSLRQGGVEQYF
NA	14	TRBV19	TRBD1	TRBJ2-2	TGTGCCAGTCGCGTAGGACAGGGGACCGGGGAGCTGTTTTTT	CASRVGQGTGELFF
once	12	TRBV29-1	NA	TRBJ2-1	TGCAGCGACAAAGCGGCATACAATGAGCAGTTCTTC	CSDKAAYNEQFF
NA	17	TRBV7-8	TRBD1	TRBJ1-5	TGTGCCAGCAAGACCCGAGACAGGGTACCTAGCAATCAGCCCCAGCATTTT	CASKTRDRVPSNQPQHF
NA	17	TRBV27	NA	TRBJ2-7	TGTGCCAGCAGTATAGTCGGTACAGGGCACCTTCTCTACGAGCAGTACTTC	CASSIVGTGHLLYEQYF
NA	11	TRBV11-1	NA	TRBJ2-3	TGTGCCAGCAGCTACAGCAATACGCAGTATTTT	CASSYSNTQYF
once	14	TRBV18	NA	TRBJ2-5	TGTGCCAGCTCATTCGTCGGGGGGCTGGAGACCCAGTACTTC	CASSFVGGLETQYF
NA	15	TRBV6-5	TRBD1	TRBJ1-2	TGTGCCAGCAGTTACGAAGGACAGGGGCTCTATGGCTACACCTTC	CASSYEGQGLYGYTF
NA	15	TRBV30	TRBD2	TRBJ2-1	TGTGCCTGGACTTGGACTAGCGGGGGTTTAGGTGAGCAGTTCTTC	CAWTWTSGGLGEQFF